This TCR beta chain was identified during a study of T-cell memory formation after mild COVID-19. Overall study results and limits: Detection of some responders pre-infection suggested pre-existing cross-reactive memory T cells participated. Researchers report contracting CD4+ clones mostly in CM and EM, with CD8+ clones in EMRA. Later expanders leaned toward CD4+, whereas clones contracting from day 15 to 85 were balanced CD4/CD8.

This clonotype was detected a few times. Its target is unknown. The CDR3 sequence is 15 residues long. The germline V gene encodes CDR1 LGHDT and CDR2 YNNKEL (reference sequence). The V and J ends lost 2 bases and 5 bases, in that order; junction bases with no gene match: 6. 5'RACE with constant-segment primers yielded barcoded, UMI-tagged TCR alpha and TCR beta cDNA libraries. TCRdb redid the calling of the 5' RACE reads with MiXCR, one entry per CDR3 protein. Here the sample spans approximately 350,000 distinct CDR3 sequences, 13% being singletons. Input material: PBMCs or a T cell subset sorted from them (not recorded which). V gene TRBV3-1 combines with J gene TRBJ1-1; TRBD1 aligns across 9 bases. The clonotype comes from a young man who had mild COVID-19 (a few samples of this study predate the infection). Cell type and time point are not known. The DNA of the CDR3 is TGTGCCAGCAGCCAACGTACAGGGGGCTGGACTGAAGCTTTCTTT. Translated, it gives CASSQRTGGWTEAFF.